The 17 T cell receptor beta chains in this list originate from one sample, sequenced in a study of T cells in Graves' hyperthyroidism and ophthalmopathy. Amplification yielded TCR beta CDR3 regions, with RNA transcripts as the source. HTBI primers were employed in a first-round RT-PCR of the TCR CDR3. TCRdb ran MiXCR on the multiplex PCR reads and lists one entry per CDR3 protein. The sample includes 650,000 to 800,000 distinct CDR3 sequences, 45% of them seen just once. Sequenced sample: peripheral blood or thyroid tissue (not recorded which). These receptors originate from an adult man with Graves' disease, either hyperthyroidism or ophthalmopathy (not recorded which).

This chain links TRBV6-1 with TRBJ1-5, with TRBD1 matching 7 bases. CDR1 is MNHNS and CDR2 is SASEGT in the germline V gene. V shed 4 bases and J 7 bases; nucleotides not matched to a gene: 7. This CDR3 region has 14 residues. The CDR3 DNA reads TGTGCCAGCAGTGTACAAGGGGGCGGGCAGCCCCAGCATTTT. Its translation: CASSVQGGGQPQHF.

The chain links TRBV7-2 to TRBJ2-5; TRBD2 might be the D (7 bases). The CDR3 extends over 19 amino acids. The V and J ends lost 3 bases and 4 bases respectively, with 27 bases between them. Germline V gene sequence: CDR1 SGHTA, CDR2 FQGNSA. CDR3 in DNA: TGTGCCAGCAGCTTCCTGACAGGCGGGGGCGGGAGTTTAGGAGAGACCCAGTACTTC. It translates to CASSFLTGGGGSLGETQYF.

This chain joins TRBV20-1 and TRBJ2-7, with D possibly being TRBD2 (6 bases). V dropped 3 bases and J dropped 2 bases, with 20 bases sitting between them. Looked up from germline, CDR1 is DFQATT and CDR2 is SNEGSKA (reference sequence). This CDR3 spans 16 amino acids. The CDR3: CSASLRGGIPAYEQYF. In nucleotides, the CDR3 is TGCAGTGCTAGTCTGCGGGGCGGGATCCCCGCCTACGAGCAGTACTTC.

The J gene is TRBJ1-5, the V gene TRBV7-8; D might be TRBD1 (5 bases). The germline gives CDR1 SGHVS, CDR2 FQNEAQ. The CDR3 sequence is 13 residues long. V lost 10 bases, J lost 5 bases, and 15 bases lay in between. The DNA for the CDR3 is TGTGCCATCAGTGAGGGGTGGGATCAGCCCCAGCATTTT. It yields the protein CAISEGWDQPQHF.

On this clonotype itself: The junction departs from the called germline gene at one end, perhaps through a read error. The chain has TRBV7-9 and TRBJ1-1; 7 bases map to TRBD1. The CDR3 sequence is 16 residues long. Germline V gene data show CDR1 as SEHNR and CDR2 as FQNEAQ (reference sequence). The CDR3 protein is CASQRPGTDMNTEAFF. The DNA for the CDR3 is TGTGCCAGCCAGAGACCTGGGACAGATATGAACACTGAAGCTTTTTTT.

Details on this clonotype: A junction boundary mismatches the germline segment, possibly from a read error. DNA for the CDR3: TGTGCCAGCAGTGATGAGTGGGAGCAGCCCCAGCATTTT. This gives the protein CASSDEWEQPQHF. The chain has TRBV10-3 and TRBJ1-5, with D unclear. CDR3 length: 13 amino acids. Germline CDR1 and CDR2: ENHRY and SYGVKD.

This clonotype was found a few times. One end of the junction fails to match germline, which may point to a read error. The chain carries TRBV10-2 and TRBJ1-5; possible D gene TRBD1, 6 bases. The CDR3 consists of 15 residues. The germline CDR1 and CDR2 sequences are WSHSY and SAAADI. The CDR3, as DNA: TGTGCCAGCAGTTACTCGACGGGGGGCGGACAGCCCCAGCATTTT. It specifies CASSYSTGGGQPQHF.

The CDR3: CASREVGSNQPQHF. CDR3 sequence (DNA): TGTGCCAGCAGGGAAGTGGGTAGCAATCAGCCCCAGCATTTT. The V and J genes are TRBV28 and TRBJ1-5; D is undetermined. This CDR3 is built from 14 residues. V was pared by 6 bases and J by 0 bases, with 9 bases between. Germline lookup yields CDR1 MDHEN and CDR2 SYDVKM.

This clonotype was found a few times. The chain combines TRBV19 with TRBJ1-4, with 8 bases matching TRBD1. Germline values: CDR1 LNHDA, CDR2 SQIVND (reference sequence). V lost 9 bases to trimming and J lost 0 bases; unmatched junction nucleotides: 12. This CDR3 region has 17 residues. DNA of the CDR3: TGTGCCAGCCGGGACAGGCCACATCCTGCAACTAATGAAAAACTGTTTTTT. This sequence encodes CASRDRPHPATNEKLFF. The variable domain in full, completed from reference TRBV19 and TRBJ1-4, reads DGGITQSPKYLFRKEGQNVTLSCEQNLNHDAMYWYRQDPGQGLRLIYYSQIVNDFQKGDIAEGYSVSREKKESFPLTVTSAQKNPTAFYLCASRDRPHPATNEKLFFGSGTQLSVL.

The chain joins TRBV5-1 to TRBJ1-4; TRBD1 aligns across 9 bases. The CDR3 contains 14 residues. The germline V gene encodes CDR1 SGHRS and CDR2 YFSETQ. V was clipped by 4 bases and J by 7 bases; unmatched bases: 5. The CDR3 sequence is CASSQQGAIEKLFF. Written as DNA, the CDR3 is TGCGCCAGCAGCCAACAGGGGGCTATTGAAAAACTGTTTTTT.

The chain employs TRBV29-1 and TRBJ1-1; D is ambiguous. From germline, CDR1 is SQVTM and CDR2 ANQGSEA. This CDR3 spans 12 amino acids. Trimming stripped 8 bases from V and 1 base from J, with 11 bases between. CDR3 residues: CSSLGSNTEAFF. The CDR3 DNA reads TGCAGCAGTTTGGGATCGAACACTGAAGCTTTCTTT.

This rearrangement joins TRBV10-3 to TRBJ1-4, with D unresolved. The CDR3 has 14 amino acids. Germline V gene lookup returns CDR1 ENHRY and CDR2 SYGVKD. Trimming shortened V by 10 bases and J by 0 bases, and 12 bases separated the two germline ends. The CDR3 loop is CASSDGATNEKLFF. DNA of the CDR3: TGTGCCAGCAGCGACGGAGCAACTAATGAAAAACTGTTTTTT.

The chain has TRBV12-3 or TRBV12-4 and TRBJ2-5, with TRBD1 matching over 7 bases. This CDR3 has 16 amino acids. The trim removed 5 bases at V and 5 bases at J, leaving 14 bases unmatched. As DNA, the CDR3 is TGTGCCAGCAGTGAAGCTTCTCAGTTACAGGGGGAGACCCAGTACTTC. This gives the protein CASSEASQLQGETQYF.

The chain has TRBV29-1 and TRBJ1-1; 9 nucleotides align to TRBD1. CDR3 length: 13 amino acids. The ends lost 6 bases at V and 2 bases at J; junction bases unmatched: 4. Germline V gene sequence: CDR1 SQVTM, CDR2 ANQGSEA. The CDR3 region is CSVGTGTNTEAFF. CDR3 DNA sequence: TGCAGCGTCGGGACAGGGACCAACACTGAAGCTTTCTTT.

J is TRBJ2-5 and V is TRBV24-1; either TRBD1 or TRBD2 may fit D (7 bases each). The CDR3 runs 15 residues. Germline V CDR1 and CDR2: KGHDR, SFDVKD. The V end lost 5 bases, the J end lost 7 bases, and 19 bases lay between the germline ends. CDR3 in amino acids: CATSVLGGGGRTQYF. In DNA, the CDR3 is TGTGCCACCAGTGTCCTGGGAGGGGGCGGTCGGACCCAGTACTTC.

V is TRBV15 and J is TRBJ2-7, with D perhaps TRBD2 (6 bases). The length of the CDR3 is 16 residues. Germline V gene data show CDR1 as LNHNV and CDR2 as YYDKDF (reference sequence). Trimming removed 0 bases at V and 2 bases at J, with 14 bases between. CDR3 DNA: TGTGCCACCAGCAGAGATTTAGGGAGGTCCACCTACGAGCAGTACTTC. It is translated as CATSRDLGRSTYEQYF.

This clonotype occurred a few times. The J gene is TRBJ1-5, the V gene TRBV19; D unresolved. The CDR3 extends over 13 amino acids. CDR1 and CDR2 from the germline V gene are LNHDA and SQIVND (reference sequence). Trimming shortened V by 4 bases and J by 4 bases, and 8 bases separated the two germline ends. The CDR3 sequence is CASSNLGNQPQHF. CDR3 DNA: TGTGCCAGTAGTAATTTAGGGAATCAGCCCCAGCATTTT.